This T cell receptor (beta chain) was retrieved from a study of yellow fever vaccine responses in identical twins. Findings of the study overall: As reported, the vaccine T cell response of twins seemed partly convergent and partly personalized.

Germline V lookup: CDR1 SGHNT, CDR2 YENEEA. With 1 base removed from V and 2 bases from J, the gap between germline ends came to 6 bases. This CDR3 contains 13 residues. Turning to this clonotype: Its antigen is unidentified.

Each CDR3 protein is one row after TCRdb ran MiXCR on the RT-PCR reads. The repertoire includes more than 2,500 distinct CDR3 sequences, about 85% of them detected once, and approximately 2.4% sits in the top ten. This rearrangement joins TRBV11-3 to TRBJ2-7; D unclear. Sequences were derived from T cells from blood (PBMCs), unsorted or a sorted subset (not recorded which), sampled before or after yellow fever vaccination (not recorded which). The TCR was taken from a woman younger than 30 who received the yellow fever vaccine. This CDR3 is CASSLGQTYEQYF. The CDR3 DNA follows: TGTGCCAGCAGCTTAGGGCAGACCTACGAGCAGTACTTC.